These 30 T cell receptor beta chains were all obtained from the same sample, sequenced in a study of vaccination and CD4 T cells after COVID-19. Described treatment: roughly nine-day PBMC culture with coronavirus spike peptide pools or control peptides (ViraFEST assay). The antigens of these receptors remain unknown. Cultured CD4+ T cell DNA underwent sequencing with the Oncomine TCR Beta short-read assay. TCRdb passed the PCR reads through MiXCR, listing each CDR3 protein once. The sample lists over 11,000 distinct CDR3 sequences; roughly 24% were seen once. This sample comprised CD4+ T cells from blood, cultured in vitro, obtained after SARS-CoV-2 vaccination. The receptors were gathered from a human donor who had recovered from COVID-19.

This chain uses TRBV4-1 with TRBJ2-3; D is uncertain. With 1 base removed from V and 5 bases from J, the gap between germline ends came to 13 bases. The CDR3 covers 15 residues. The V gene's germline CDR1 is MGHRA and CDR2 YSYEKL. Here the CDR3 reads CASSQVFPTLDTQYF. The CDR3 region has the DNA TGCGCCAGCAGCCAAGTCTTTCCTACCTTAGATACGCAGTATTTT.

This clonotype has a handful of counts. J is TRBJ2-7 and V is TRBV20-1; no reliable D call. The CDR3 contains 13 residues. V was pared by 0 bases and J by 6 bases, with 12 bases between. Germline V CDR1 and CDR2: DFQATT, SNEGSKA (reference sequence). The CDR3 is CSARDSARPEQYF. In nucleotides, the CDR3 is TGCAGTGCTAGAGATTCCGCGCGACCCGAGCAGTACTTC.

This clonotype has just a few counts. The DNA of the CDR3 is TGTGCCAGCAGCTTGGGGACGGTCAATCAGCCCCAGCATTTT. Amino acids: CASSLGTVNQPQHF. The chain employs TRBV11-3 and TRBJ1-5; weak D call: TRBD1 (5 bases). From germline, CDR1 is SGHNT and CDR2 YENEEA. Deletions cut 3 bases from V and 3 bases from J, with 9 bases between. The CDR3 has 14 residues.

There are a few counts of this clonotype. The rearrangement links TRBV18 to TRBJ1-2, with D hard to call. Trimming pared 3 bases from V and 4 bases from J, leaving 6 bases between. Germline CDR1 KGHSH, CDR2 LQKENI. The CDR3 loop spans 12 amino acids. The CDR3 region is CASSPDRYGYTF. In DNA, the CDR3 is TGTGCCAGCTCACCCGACCGCTATGGCTACACCTTC.

This chain joins TRBV12-3 or TRBV12-4 and TRBJ2-2; D remains unclear. Trimming took 8 bases from V and 0 from J, leaving 7 bases between them. CDR3 length: 13 amino acids. The CDR3 DNA reads TGTGCCAGCCGGGCTGCGAACACCGGGGAGCTGTTTTTT. Translated, it gives CASRAANTGELFF.

The V and J genes are TRBV7-2 and TRBJ1-3; D unresolved. The ends were cut back, 3 bases at V and 0 bases at J, with 6 bases in the middle. Germline lookup yields CDR1 SGHTA and CDR2 FQGNSA. This CDR3 has 14 residues. The CDR3 nucleotides read TGTGCCAGCAGCTTGGAATACTCTGGAAACACCATATATTTT. Translated, it gives CASSLEYSGNTIYF.

This clonotype was counted only a few times. This chain joins TRBV6-1 and TRBJ1-4; 9 bases are shared with TRBD1. The germline CDR1 and CDR2 sequences are MNHNS and SASEGT. V gave up 6 bases and J gave up 5 bases; unmatched junction bases: 7. This CDR3 region has 15 residues. This CDR3 is CASRLDRGRNEKLFF. In nucleotides, the CDR3 is TGTGCCAGCAGATTGGACAGGGGACGGAATGAAAAACTGTTTTTT.

This sequence joins TRBV12-3 or TRBV12-4 and TRBJ2-7; tentative D call: TRBD2 (5 bases). This CDR3 region has 16 residues. Trimming pared 3 bases from V and 0 bases from J, leaving 15 bases between. In DNA, the CDR3 is TGTGCCAGCAGTTTGGGCGGTGGGAGCTTCTCCTACGAGCAGTACTTC. Encoded protein: CASSLGGGSFSYEQYF.

The chain couples TRBV6-5 to TRBJ1-1; D is perhaps TRBD1 (5 bases). CDR1 and CDR2 (germline): MNHEY, SVGAGI. Trimming shortened V by 0 bases and J by 1 base, and 9 bases separated the two germline ends. The CDR3 sequence is 15 residues long. CDR3 bases: TGTGCCAGCAGTTACTCGTGGGGGAAGAACACTGAAGCTTTCTTT. Its protein product is CASSYSWGKNTEAFF.

This clonotype has only a few counts. The chain recombines TRBV7-2 with TRBJ2-7; D is possibly TRBD2 (5 bases). This CDR3 is 13 amino acids long. Looked up from germline, CDR1 is SGHTA and CDR2 is FQGNSA. Trimming took off 4 bases at V and 3 bases at J, with 10 bases between the two ends. For the CDR3, the DNA is TGTGCCAGCAGCTCGACCCGGGACTACGAGCAGTACTTC. Its protein is CASSSTRDYEQYF.

The rearrangement joins TRBV7-3 to TRBJ2-5; TRBD2 might be the D (5 bases). The ends were cut back, 5 bases at V and 2 bases at J, with 9 bases in the middle. The CDR3 spans 13 residues. Germline assignment: CDR1 SGHTA and CDR2 FQGTGA. CDR3 sequence: CASSRTLQETQYF. DNA of the CDR3: TGTGCCAGCAGCCGGACTTTACAAGAGACCCAGTACTTC.

In its sample, this clonotype was seen a few times. The genes are TRBV7-9 and TRBJ2-5; D ambiguous. The CDR3 runs to 12 residues. Germline V gives CDR1 SEHNR, CDR2 FQNEAQ (reference sequence). Trimming left V 8 bases short and J 7 bases short, with 14 bases between. The CDR3 loop is CASERGLGTQYF. Written as DNA, the CDR3 is TGTGCCAGCGAACGAGGCCTTGGGACCCAGTACTTC.

In this sample, this clonotype is medium-sized. CDR3 region: CASSLGSNNQPQHF. The CDR3 DNA reads TGTGCCAGCAGCCTCGGGTCCAACAATCAGCCCCAGCATTTT. The chain links TRBV27 to TRBJ1-5, with D unresolved. V lost 6 bases and J 3 bases, leaving 12 bases between the germline ends. CDR1 is MNHEY, CDR2 SMNVEV, per germline (reference sequence). This CDR3 is built from 14 residues.

V gene TRBV9 combines with J gene TRBJ1-1; 7 bases agree with TRBD1. The junction had 20 bases not matched to a gene; V was cut back by 3 bases and J by 3 bases. Germline lookup yields CDR1 SGDLS and CDR2 YYNGEE. CDR3 length: 19 residues. The DNA of the CDR3 is TGTGCCAGCAGCGCCTCCCCCCTCCCAAGGGGGCATGGGGACACTGAAGCTTTCTTT. Its translation is CASSASPLPRGHGDTEAFF.

This clonotype occurred a few times. J is TRBJ2-7 and V is TRBV6-2 or TRBV6-3; weak D call: TRBD1 (6 bases). The V gene's germline CDR1 is MNHEY and CDR2 SVGEGT. Trimming removed 6 bases from V and 0 bases from J, with 12 bases in between. This CDR3 comprises 14 residues. The CDR3 here is CASSADRLSYEQYF. The CDR3 DNA is TGTGCCAGCAGCGCCGACAGGCTCTCCTACGAGCAGTACTTC.

The sample holds a few counts of this clonotype. This chain links TRBV15 with TRBJ2-1; perhaps TRBD1 as D (5 bases). In germline, CDR1 is LNHNV, CDR2 YYDKDF (reference sequence). V was trimmed by 2 bases and J by 1 base, leaving 15 bases between them. The CDR3 contains 17 residues. The CDR3 spells CATSRSPPAGSYNEQFF. In DNA form, the CDR3 reads TGTGCCACCAGCAGATCACCGCCCGCAGGGTCCTACAATGAGCAGTTCTTC.

This chain uses TRBV29-1 with TRBJ2-2, with D possibly being TRBD1 (7 bases). The CDR3 contains 14 residues. Germline CDR1 is SQVTM and CDR2 is ANQGSEA. Deletions cut 4 bases from V and 4 bases from J, with 13 bases between. The CDR3 loop is CSVGWQGGTGELFF. The DNA of the CDR3 is TGCAGCGTTGGTTGGCAGGGGGGCACCGGGGAGCTGTTTTTT.

This clonotype was seen more than once but under ten times. V is TRBV27 and J is TRBJ2-3; 9 nucleotides match TRBD1. V trimming: 6 bases; J trimming: 4 bases; junction bases outside the gene matches: 11. The CDR3 runs to 16 residues. Germline values: CDR1 MNHEY, CDR2 SMNVEV (reference sequence). Here the CDR3 reads CASRRAGQGGADTQYF. The CDR3 coding sequence is TGTGCCAGCAGACGGGCGGGACAGGGTGGTGCAGATACGCAGTATTTT.

CDR3 nucleotides: TGTGCCAGCAGCCCTCGGGGTAGCGGGAGTATTTCAGATACGCAGTATTTT. Translated, it gives CASSPRGSGSISDTQYF. V and J are TRBV7-8 and TRBJ2-3; 9 bases fit TRBD2. V dropped 5 bases and J dropped 4; count of bases not matched to a gene: 13. The length of the CDR3 is 17 residues. CDR1 is SGHVS, CDR2 FQNEAQ, per germline.

This clonotype was picked up a small number of times. The V call is TRBV11-3, the J call TRBJ2-3, with a weak D call TRBD2 (6 bases). Germline assignment: CDR1 SGHNT and CDR2 YENEEA. V was trimmed by 0 bases and J by 6 bases, leaving 13 bases between them. CDR3 size: 15 residues. CDR3 loop: CASSLEAGLTDTQYF. The CDR3 region has the DNA TGTGCCAGCAGCTTAGAGGCGGGATTGACGGATACGCAGTATTTT.

In this sample, this clonotype turned up a few times. The V call is TRBV7-2, the J call TRBJ1-2, with D possibly TRBD1 on 5 matching bases. Germline loops: CDR1 SGHTA, CDR2 FQGNSA. With 0 bases removed from V and 4 bases from J, the gap between germline ends came to 18 bases. The CDR3 length is 17 residues. CDR3 in amino acids: CASSLARGAQDTYGYTF. The CDR3, as DNA: TGTGCCAGCAGCTTAGCGAGGGGAGCCCAAGATACCTATGGCTACACCTTC. The entire variable domain, with the rest obtained from reference TRBV7-2 and TRBJ1-2, is as follows: GAGVSQSPSNKVTEKGKDVELRCDPISGHTALYWYRQSLGQGLEFLIYFQGNSAPDKSGLPSDRFSAERTGGSVSTLTIQRTQQEDSAVYLCASSLARGAQDTYGYTFGSGTRLTVV.

This chain connects TRBV5-4 to TRBJ1-6, with TRBD1 matching 7 bases. V was pared by 4 bases and J by 9 bases, with 10 bases of the junction left unmatched. CDR1 and CDR2 (germline): SGHNT, YYREEE (reference sequence). The length of the CDR3 is 15 residues. CDR3 loop: CASSPGQLRASPLHF. CDR3 in DNA: TGTGCCAGCAGCCCGGGACAGTTGAGGGCTTCACCCCTCCACTTT.

V gene TRBV2 combines with J gene TRBJ2-7; D is unclear. V was pared by 3 bases and J by 8 bases, with 8 bases between. The CDR3 runs to 11 residues. Germline V gene lookup returns CDR1 SNHLY and CDR2 FYNNEI. CDR3 sequence reads: CASSEPGKQYF. CDR3 in DNA: TGTGCCAGCAGTGAGCCGGGCAAGCAGTACTTC.

Remarks on this clonotype: Sequence at one end of the junction differs from germline and may be a read error. CDR3 loop: CSVRRPGGRGLAGGPTDTQYF. Here the CDR3 DNA reads TGCAGTGTTAGACGTCCGGGGGGCAGGGGACTAGCGGGAGGGCCGACAGATACGCAGTATTTT. The chain joins TRBV20-1 to TRBJ2-3, with TRBD2 matching over 16 bases. The germline V gene has CDR1 DFQATT and CDR2 SNEGSKA (reference sequence). The CDR3 length is 21 residues.

The rearrangement uses TRBV15 and TRBJ2-7, with a tentative D call TRBD1 (5 bases). CDR3 size: 15 residues. Trimming took 1 base from V and 1 from J, leaving 11 bases between them. The germline V gene encodes CDR1 LNHNV and CDR2 YYDKDF (reference sequence). The CDR3 DNA follows: TGTGCCACCAGCAGAGGATTCAGGGCGTCCTACGAGCAGTACTTC. Translation gives CATSRGFRASYEQYF.

The rearrangement joins TRBV19 to TRBJ2-2; TRBD1 matches at 7 bases. After removal of 7 bases from V and 0 bases from J, the junction contained 8 bases not matched to a gene. CDR3 length: 16 amino acids. Germline lookup yields CDR1 LNHDA and CDR2 SQIVND (reference sequence). CDR3 in DNA: TGTGCCAGTAAGGCCACGGGACAGTCGAACACCGGGGAGCTGTTTTTT. The encoded protein is CASKATGQSNTGELFF.

The V and J genes are TRBV6-5 and TRBJ1-3; tentative D call: TRBD1 (5 bases). Germline CDR1 is MNHEY and CDR2 is SVGAGI. The germline V and J ends were trimmed by 4 bases and 0 bases, with 13 bases remaining between them. CDR3 size: 16 residues. The chain's CDR3 is CASSLSGSHSGNTIYF. CDR3 nucleotide sequence: TGTGCCAGCAGTTTGTCAGGGAGTCACTCTGGAAACACCATATATTTT.

The table lists this clonotype with a few counts. The chain joins TRBV18 to TRBJ1-1; the D is unclear. The V end was cut by 4 bases, the J end by 1 base, with 7 bases between. The germline V gene has CDR1 KGHSH and CDR2 LQKENI. The CDR3 loop spans 13 amino acids. This chain's CDR3 is CASSQATNTEAFF. The CDR3 DNA sequence: TGTGCCAGCTCACAAGCCACGAACACTGAAGCTTTCTTT.

The chain uses TRBV19 and TRBJ2-5; 11 positions agree with TRBD2. The CDR3 runs to 18 residues. With V trimmed by 0 bases and J by 2 bases, 8 bases remained unmatched. Germline loops: CDR1 LNHDA, CDR2 SQIVND (reference sequence). Here the CDR3 reads CASSIDPTSGGLQETQYF. The CDR3 nucleotides are TGTGCCAGTAGTATAGATCCCACTAGCGGGGGTTTACAAGAGACCCAGTACTTC. The full variable domain, completed using reference TRBV19 and TRBJ2-5, is DGGITQSPKYLFRKEGQNVTLSCEQNLNHDAMYWYRQDPGQGLRLIYYSQIVNDFQKGDIAEGYSVSREKKESFPLTVTSAQKNPTAFYLCASSIDPTSGGLQETQYFGPGTRLLVL.

The V and J genes are TRBV24-1 and TRBJ2-1; 7 bases fit TRBD1. CDR3 size: 16 residues. J gave up 0 bases and V 6 bases, and 7 bases lay outside the gene matches. Germline-derived CDR1 and CDR2 are KGHDR and SFDVKD. This CDR3 reads CATSIAGGSSYNEQFF. CDR3 sequence (DNA): TGTGCCACCAGTATTGCAGGGGGAAGCTCCTACAATGAGCAGTTCTTC.